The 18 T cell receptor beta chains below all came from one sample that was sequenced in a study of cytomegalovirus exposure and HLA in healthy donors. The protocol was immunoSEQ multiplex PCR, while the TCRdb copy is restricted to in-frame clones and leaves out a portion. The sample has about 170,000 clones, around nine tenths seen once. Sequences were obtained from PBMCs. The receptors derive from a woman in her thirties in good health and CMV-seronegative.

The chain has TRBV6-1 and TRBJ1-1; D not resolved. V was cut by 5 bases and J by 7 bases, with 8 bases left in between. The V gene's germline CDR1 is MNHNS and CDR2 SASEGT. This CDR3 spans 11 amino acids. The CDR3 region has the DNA TGTGCCAGCAGTACGGGAATTGAAGCTTTCTTT. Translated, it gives CASSTGIEAFF.

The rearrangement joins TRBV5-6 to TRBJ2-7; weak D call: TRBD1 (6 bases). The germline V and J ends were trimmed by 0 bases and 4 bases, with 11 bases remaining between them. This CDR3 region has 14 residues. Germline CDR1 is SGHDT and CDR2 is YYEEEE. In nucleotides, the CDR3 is TGTGCCAGCAGCTTGGGGACAGTTCGATACGAGCAGTACTTC. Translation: CASSLGTVRYEQYF.

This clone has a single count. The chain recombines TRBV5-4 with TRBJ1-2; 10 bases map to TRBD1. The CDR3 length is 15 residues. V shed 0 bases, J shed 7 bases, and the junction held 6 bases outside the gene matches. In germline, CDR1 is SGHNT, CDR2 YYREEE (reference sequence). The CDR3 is CASSLAMGQGFGYTF. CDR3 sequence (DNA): TGTGCCAGCAGCTTGGCCATGGGACAGGGGTTTGGCTACACCTTC.

The CDR3 DNA reads TGTGCCAGCAGTTACGGGGGGGAGGAGACCCAGTACTTC. Protein: CASSYGGEETQYF. This chain connects TRBV6-5 to TRBJ2-5; TRBD2 agrees at 7 bases. The CDR3 contains 13 residues. The germline gives CDR1 MNHEY, CDR2 SVGAGI. The trim removed 2 bases at V and 5 bases at J, leaving 2 bases unmatched.

The CDR3 DNA reads as TGCAGCGTATTGCAGGGGAGCAATCAGCCCCAGCATTTT. This codes for CSVLQGSNQPQHF. The chain is built from TRBV29-1 and TRBJ1-5; a possible D gene is TRBD1 (6 bases). In germline, CDR1 is SQVTM, CDR2 ANQGSEA. The germline V and J ends were trimmed by 6 bases and 1 base, with 10 bases remaining between them. The CDR3 length is 13 residues. The full variable domain, with the rest looked up from reference TRBV29-1 and TRBJ1-5, is SAVISQKPSRDICQRGTSLTIQCQVDSQVTMMFWYRQQPGQSLTLIATANQGSEATYESGFVIDKFPISRPNLTFSTLTVSNMSPEDSSIYLCSVLQGSNQPQHFGDGTRLSIL.

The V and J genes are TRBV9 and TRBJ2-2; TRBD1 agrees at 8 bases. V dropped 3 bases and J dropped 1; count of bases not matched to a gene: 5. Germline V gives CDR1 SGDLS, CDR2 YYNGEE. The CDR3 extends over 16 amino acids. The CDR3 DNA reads TGTGCCAGCAGCGGACGGACAGGGAAGAACACCGGGGAGCTGTTTTTT. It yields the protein CASSGRTGKNTGELFF.

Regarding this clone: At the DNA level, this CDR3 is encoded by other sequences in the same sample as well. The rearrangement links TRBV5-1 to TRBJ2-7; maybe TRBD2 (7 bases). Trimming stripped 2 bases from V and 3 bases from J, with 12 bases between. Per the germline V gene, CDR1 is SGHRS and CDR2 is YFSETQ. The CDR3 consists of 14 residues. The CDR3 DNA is TGCGCCAGCAGCTTCGGGGGAGGGGGCTACGAGCAGTACTTC. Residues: CASSFGGGGYEQYF.

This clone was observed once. The CDR3 region has the DNA TGTGCCAGCAGTTACTCGTCCCCGAGCTCTGGAAACACCATATATTTT. Residues: CASSYSSPSSGNTIYF. This chain joins TRBV6-5 and TRBJ1-3; D uncertain. V dropped 0 bases and J dropped 0 bases, with 9 bases sitting between them. Germline CDR1 reads MNHEY; CDR2 reads SVGAGI. CDR3 length equals 16 residues.

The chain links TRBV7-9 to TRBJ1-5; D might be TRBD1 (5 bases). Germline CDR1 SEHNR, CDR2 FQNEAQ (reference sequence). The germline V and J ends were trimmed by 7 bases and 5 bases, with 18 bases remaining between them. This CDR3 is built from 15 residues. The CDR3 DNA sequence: TGTGCCAGCACCCCGGTGGGCAGGGATTATCAGCCCCAGCATTTT. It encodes CASTPVGRDYQPQHF.

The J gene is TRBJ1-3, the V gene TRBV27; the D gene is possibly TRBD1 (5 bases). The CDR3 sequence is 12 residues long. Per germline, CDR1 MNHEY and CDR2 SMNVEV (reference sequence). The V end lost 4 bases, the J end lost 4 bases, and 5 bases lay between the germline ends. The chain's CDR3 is CASSSGGNTIYF. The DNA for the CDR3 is TGTGCCAGCAGTTCAGGGGGAAACACCATATATTTT.

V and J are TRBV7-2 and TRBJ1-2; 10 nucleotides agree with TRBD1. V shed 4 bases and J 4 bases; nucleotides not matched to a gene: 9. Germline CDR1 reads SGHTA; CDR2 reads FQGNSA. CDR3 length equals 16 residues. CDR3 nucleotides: TGTGCCAGCAGCTCGTACAGACAGGGGGCAAGCTATGGCTACACCTTC. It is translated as CASSSYRQGASYGYTF.

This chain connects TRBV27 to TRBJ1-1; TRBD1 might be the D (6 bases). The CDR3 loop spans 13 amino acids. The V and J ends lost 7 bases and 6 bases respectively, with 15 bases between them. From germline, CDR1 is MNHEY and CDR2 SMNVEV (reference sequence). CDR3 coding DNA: TGTGCCAGCAATTCGGTGGGGGGGCCTGAAGCTTTCTTT. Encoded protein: CASNSVGGPEAFF.

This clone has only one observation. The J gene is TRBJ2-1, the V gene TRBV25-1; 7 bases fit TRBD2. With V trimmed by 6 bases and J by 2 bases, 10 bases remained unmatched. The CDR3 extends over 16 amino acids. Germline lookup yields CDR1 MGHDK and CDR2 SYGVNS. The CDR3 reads CASSRHGGGPYNEQFF. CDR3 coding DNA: TGTGCCAGCAGCCGACATGGCGGGGGACCCTACAATGAGCAGTTCTTC.

CDR3 amino acids: CASSPTPTEQYF. DNA for the CDR3: TGTGCCAGCAGCCCAACACCCACCGAGCAGTACTTC. V is TRBV7-2 and J is TRBJ2-7; no reliable D call. The CDR3 loop spans 12 amino acids. The germline V gene has CDR1 SGHTA and CDR2 FQGNSA. V dropped 5 bases and J dropped 6 bases, with 11 bases sitting between them.

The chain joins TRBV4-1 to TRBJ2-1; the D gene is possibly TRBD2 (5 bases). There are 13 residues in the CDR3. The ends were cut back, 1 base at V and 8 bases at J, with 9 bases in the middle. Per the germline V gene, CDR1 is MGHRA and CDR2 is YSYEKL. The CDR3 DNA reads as TGCGCCAGCAGCCAAGTAGGAGGCGATGAGCAGTTCTTC. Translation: CASSQVGGDEQFF.

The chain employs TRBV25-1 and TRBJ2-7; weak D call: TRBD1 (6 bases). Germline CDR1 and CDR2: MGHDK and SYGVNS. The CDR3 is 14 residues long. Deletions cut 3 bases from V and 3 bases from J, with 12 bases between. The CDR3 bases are TGTGCCAGCAGTGACTCCGGGACATTCTACGAGCAGTACTTC. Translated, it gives CASSDSGTFYEQYF.

This CDR3 reads CASSTELGGSPNEKLFF. The CDR3, as DNA: TGTGCCAGCTCAACAGAGCTCGGAGGGTCACCGAATGAAAAACTGTTTTTT. This chain links TRBV18 with TRBJ1-4; D ambiguous. CDR1 and CDR2 from the germline V gene are KGHSH and LQKENI. The V end lost 5 bases, the J end lost 5 bases, and 21 bases lay between the germline ends. This CDR3 region has 17 residues.

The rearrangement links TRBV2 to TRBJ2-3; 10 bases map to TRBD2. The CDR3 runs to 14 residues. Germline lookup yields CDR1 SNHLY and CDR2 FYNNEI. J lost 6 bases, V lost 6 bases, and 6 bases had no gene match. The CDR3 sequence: CASRKAGGLDTQYF. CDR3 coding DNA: TGTGCCAGCAGAAAAGCGGGGGGGCTGGATACGCAGTATTTT. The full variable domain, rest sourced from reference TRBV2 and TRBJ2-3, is EPEVTQTPSHQVTQMGQEVILRCVPISNHLYFYWYRQILGQKVEFLVSFYNNEISEKSEIFDDQFSVERPDGSNFTLKIRSTKLEDSAMYFCASRKAGGLDTQYFGPGTRLTVL.